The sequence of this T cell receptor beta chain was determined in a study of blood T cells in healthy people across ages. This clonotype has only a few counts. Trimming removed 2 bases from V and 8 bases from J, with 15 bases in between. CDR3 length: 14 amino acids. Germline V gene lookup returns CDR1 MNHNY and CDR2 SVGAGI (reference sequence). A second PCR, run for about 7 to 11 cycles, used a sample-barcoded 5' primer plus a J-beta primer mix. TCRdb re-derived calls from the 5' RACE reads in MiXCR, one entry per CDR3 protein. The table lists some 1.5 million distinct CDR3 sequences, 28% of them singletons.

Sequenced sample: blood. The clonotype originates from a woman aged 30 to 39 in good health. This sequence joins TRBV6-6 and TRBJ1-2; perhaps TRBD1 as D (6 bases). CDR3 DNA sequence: TGTGCCAGCAGTTACCCCGGACAGCCTAGAGGCTACACCTTC. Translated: CASSYPGQPRGYTF.